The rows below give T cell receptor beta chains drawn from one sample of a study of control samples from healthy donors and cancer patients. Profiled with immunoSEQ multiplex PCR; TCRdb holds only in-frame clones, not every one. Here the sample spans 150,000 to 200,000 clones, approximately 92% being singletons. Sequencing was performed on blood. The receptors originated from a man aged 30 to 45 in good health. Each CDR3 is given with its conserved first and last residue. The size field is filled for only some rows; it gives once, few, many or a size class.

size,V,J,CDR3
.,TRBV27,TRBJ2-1,CASSLSGLAVGYEQFF
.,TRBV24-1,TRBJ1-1,CATSDPMNTEAFF
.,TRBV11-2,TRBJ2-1,CASSHRVGAGYNEQFF
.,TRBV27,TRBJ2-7,CASSLSRSISYEQYF
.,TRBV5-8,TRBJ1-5,CASSFPGLQPQHF
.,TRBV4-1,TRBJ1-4,CASSQDPAGGNFF
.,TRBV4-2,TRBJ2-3,CASSPREVKEDTQYF
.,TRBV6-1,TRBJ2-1,CASSDYRGYNNEQFF
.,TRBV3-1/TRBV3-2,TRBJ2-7,CASSQSSPDSPYEQYF
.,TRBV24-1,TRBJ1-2,CATSDPLGGVYGYTF
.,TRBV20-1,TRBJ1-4,CSARGGEKLFF
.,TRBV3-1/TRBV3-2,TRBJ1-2,CASSVGQGYGYTF
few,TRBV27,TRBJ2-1,CASRELAYNEQFF
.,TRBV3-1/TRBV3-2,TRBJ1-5,CASSPSSNQPQHF
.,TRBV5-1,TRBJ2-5,CASSPTSPLETQYF
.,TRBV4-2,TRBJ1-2,CASSQTGAYGYTF
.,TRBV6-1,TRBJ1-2,CASSEQEGKYGYTF
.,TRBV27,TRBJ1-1,CASLDGQTNTEAFF
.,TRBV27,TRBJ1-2,CASSLNRGTGGYTF
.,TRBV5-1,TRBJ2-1,CASSLLLASSYNEQFF
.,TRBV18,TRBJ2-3,CASSPTTGNTDTQYF
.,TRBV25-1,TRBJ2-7,CASSVSYEQYF
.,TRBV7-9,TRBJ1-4,CASRPTGVNEKLFF
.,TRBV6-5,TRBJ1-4,CASRPGGATNEKLFF
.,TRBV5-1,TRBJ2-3,CASNSGGYTDTQYF
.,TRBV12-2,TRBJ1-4,CASRCDQGRGEKLFF
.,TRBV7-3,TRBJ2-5,CASSPSTGGKETQYF